Below, 10 T cell receptor beta chains from the same sample are listed, as sequenced in a study of blood T cells in healthy people across ages. Combining a sample-barcoded 5' primer with a J-beta primer mix, a second PCR ran for 7 to 11 cycles. MiXCR, applied by TCRdb to the 5' RACE reads, yields one record per CDR3 protein. This sample has hundreds of thousands of distinct CDR3 sequences, with around three fifths found just once. The source material was blood. The origin of the receptors is a man between 60 and 75 years old in good health.

In this sample, this clonotype turned up a few times. CDR3 bases: TGCGCCAGCAGCACGGGACAGGGCGATCAGCCCCAGCATTTT. Protein product: CASSTGQGDQPQHF. The chain combines TRBV5-1 with TRBJ1-5; 9 bases are shared with TRBD1. This CDR3 has 14 residues. In germline, CDR1 is SGHRS, CDR2 YFSETQ. The V gene end was trimmed by 4 bases and the J gene end by 5 bases; junction bases not matched to a gene: 4. Full variable domain (missing parts from reference TRBV5-1 and TRBJ1-5): KAGVTQTPRYLIKTRGQQVTLSCSPISGHRSVSWYQQTPGQGLQFLFEYFSETQRNKGNFPGRFSGRQFSNSRSEMNVSTLELGDSALYLCASSTGQGDQPQHFGDGTRLSIL.

V gene TRBV5-1 combines with J gene TRBJ1-2; D gene unclear. This CDR3 is 15 amino acids long. Germline V gene lookup returns CDR1 SGHRS and CDR2 YFSETQ. Trimming removed 1 base at V and 1 base at J, with 11 bases between. Here the CDR3 DNA reads TGCGCCAGCAGCTTGCGAGAAAATAATAACTATGGCTACACCTTC. It specifies CASSLRENNNYGYTF.

The chain has TRBV29-1 and TRBJ2-1; TRBD2 is a possible D gene (5 bases). Germline V gene data show CDR1 as SQVTM and CDR2 as ANQGSEA. V was clipped by 5 bases and J by 10 bases, with 18 bases between them. This CDR3 comprises 13 residues. CDR3 region: CSVNGMRDGEQFF. CDR3 nucleotide sequence: TGCAGCGTTAACGGCATGAGGGATGGGGAGCAGTTCTTC.

The J gene is TRBJ2-3, the V gene TRBV2, with D perhaps matching TRBD1 (5 bases). The CDR3 has 11 residues. Trimming took off 3 bases at V and 10 bases at J, with 8 bases between the two ends. Looked up from germline, CDR1 is SNHLY and CDR2 is FYNNEI. The CDR3, as DNA: TGTGCCAGCAGTGACAGGGATTCGCAGTATTTT. Translation: CASSDRDSQYF.

The chain uses TRBV12-3 or TRBV12-4 and TRBJ2-3; the match to TRBD2 covers 9 bases. After removal of 6 bases from V and 3 bases from J, the junction contained 13 bases not matched to a gene. The CDR3 contains 17 residues. The CDR3: CASSPLSGGGWTDTQYF. DNA for the CDR3: TGTGCCAGCAGCCCACTTAGCGGGGGCGGCTGGACAGATACGCAGTATTTT.

Only a few counts were recorded for this clonotype. The chain combines TRBV5-1 with TRBJ2-7, with 11 bases that match TRBD2. This CDR3 is 16 amino acids long. Germline lookup yields CDR1 SGHRS and CDR2 YFSETQ. V trimming: 4 bases; J trimming: 3 bases; junction bases outside the gene matches: 9. The CDR3 DNA reads TGCGCCAGCAGCACCCACGCCGGGACTAGCGGCTACGAGCAGTACTTC. Translated: CASSTHAGTSGYEQYF.

V is TRBV10-3 and J is TRBJ2-3; 10 nucleotides agree with TRBD2. V dropped 6 bases and J dropped 1; count of bases not matched to a gene: 16. Germline assignment: CDR1 ENHRY and CDR2 SYGVKD. CDR3 length equals 19 residues. CDR3: CAIRSSPGLASDGTDTQYF. DNA for the CDR3: TGTGCCATCAGATCATCCCCGGGACTAGCGTCGGATGGCACAGATACGCAGTATTTT.

In this sample, this clonotype turned up once. The V call is TRBV6-5, the J call TRBJ2-1; no clear D gene. Germline V gene data show CDR1 as MNHEY and CDR2 as SVGAGI. The length of the CDR3 is 13 residues. Trimming took 6 bases from V and 10 from J, leaving 16 bases between them. CDR3 protein: CASSSPRAGEQFF. The CDR3 nucleotides are TGTGCCAGCAGCTCCCCGAGAGCAGGCGAGCAGTTCTTC.

The chain links TRBV12-3 or TRBV12-4 to TRBJ1-6; D call uncertain. This CDR3 comprises 14 residues. The V gene lost 6 bases and the J gene lost 6 bases, with 12 bases spanning the gap. In nucleotides, the CDR3 is TGTGCCAGCAGCCTGGGGAGGGCTAATTCACCCCTCCACTTT. Translation: CASSLGRANSPLHF.

This sequence joins TRBV7-9 and TRBJ1-1; D remains ambiguous. CDR1 and CDR2 from the germline V gene are SEHNR and FQNEAQ (reference sequence). There are 11 residues in the CDR3. With 11 bases removed from V and 1 base from J, the gap between germline ends came to 8 bases. CDR3 sequence: CALDGNTEAFF. The CDR3 DNA reads as TGTGCCCTCGACGGGAACACTGAAGCTTTCTTT.